This TCR beta chain comes out of a study of blood T cell repertoires in COVID-19 (dated by TCRdb to 2019 to 2021). For context, the study as a whole: The collaborator samples originated in the United States, Italy and Spain and spanned the acute and convalescent phases of COVID-19. The material from the prospective study consisted of cDNA or gDNA derived from T cells, B-cell-depleted T cells, or PBMCs. Deeply sampled blood TCRbeta repertoires from subjects exposed to, actively infected with, or recovered from COVID-19 were included in the dataset. A de-identified subject ID, COVID-19 status, age in years and sex were almost always included in the sample metadata. The samples were drawn from two sources: the first 160 participants of the ongoing ImmuneRACE study, and 1,254 subjects contributed by 6 global collaborators. Where available, HLA class I and class II types were taken from metadata supplied by the sample provider and were not determined by assay-based typing. The repertoires were made available in a free public database intended to serve as a resource for research on the immune response to SARS-CoV-2. Here is what the overall study found, with its caveats: Clinical and demographic metadata were provided uncurated, with the amount varying by source and participant.

Another Seattle source contributed samples from volunteer blood donors who had recovered from COVID-19. Collaborating institutions collected whole blood in K2EDTA tubes following their own protocols. For TCRbeta analysis, collaborator samples were shipped as frozen whole blood, as isolated PBMCs, or as DNA extracted from either sample type. As regards this clone: This clone's antigen is unknown. No qualities accompany the bases; no much larger clone lies one base away.

TCRbeta CDR3 regions were amplified from genomic DNA using the immunoSEQ Assay, a bias-controlled multiplex PCR. Per the source publication's procedure: The number of nucleated cells in each sample was estimated by amplification of reference gene primers within the assay. To quantify the absolute abundance of each unique TCRbeta CDR3 rearrangement, sequence reads were collapsed and filtered. For each sample, productive Simpson clonality was calculated as the square root of Simpson's diversity index across productive rearrangements. What TCRdb holds here is the immuneACCESS table cut down to in-frame rearrangements. Part of the clones is not present; checked against another copy, under half of the missing clones reflect an unresolved V gene, and the others are unexplained. The DNA gave D and trimming, while V, J and clone size come from that table. Counted in this sample were around 170,000 clones; around 81% of them appeared once. 13% of the sample is held by the ten biggest clonotypes.

This receptor was obtained from a man between 65 and 85 years old who had recovered from COVID-19. The source material was peripheral blood.

The nucleotides read TGTGCCAGCAGCTTAGGGCCAGGGGAAAAGCCCCAGCATTTT. It encodes CASSLGPGEKPQHF. The chain employs TRBV11-2 and TRBJ1-5; tentative D gene TRBD1, with 6 bases matching. A distance of 12 bases separates the germline ends of V and J, which lose 1 base and 8 bases respectively. The germline V gene encodes CDR1 SGHAT and CDR2 FQNNGV. CDR3 length: 14 amino acids, cysteine to phenylalanine. Only the CDR3 part of the read is kept: 42 bases, read in frame from the first base.